This T cell receptor beta chain was sequenced during a study of T cell changes during pregnancy in multiple sclerosis. TCRdb's copy holds only in-frame clones and misses some; the assay was immunoSEQ multiplex PCR. In the table there are 47,000 or so clones, 90% of which are singletons. The V gene's germline CDR1 is SGHDT and CDR2 YYEEEE. After removal of 3 bases from V and 3 bases from J, the junction contained 6 bases not matched to a gene. This CDR3 contains 15 residues. The TCR comes from a female donor in good health, enrolled as a control in a pregnancy study. This chain uses TRBV5-6 with TRBJ2-3; TRBD1 aligns across 8 bases. The sequencing here drew on peripheral blood, taken after pregnancy. The CDR3: CASSSRTGNTDTQYF. CDR3 coding DNA: TGTGCCAGCAGCTCGAGGACAGGGAATACAGATACGCAGTATTTT.